This T cell receptor (beta chain) comes out of a study of Ad26.COV2.S vaccination and SARS-CoV-2 variants. Study results and limitations: Non-spike TCR breadth showed similarity between vaccine and placebo recipients.

Here immunoSEQ multiplex PCR was the method, and the copy in TCRdb shows in-frame clones only, minus some. This sample carries around 250,000 clones, more than 70% of them seen once, and the ten largest clones take under 4%. After removal of 4 bases from V and 9 bases from J, the junction contained 7 bases not matched to a gene. There are 15 residues in the CDR3. The V gene's germline CDR1 is LGHDT and CDR2 YNNKEL (reference sequence). Treatment defined: about 20 received Ad26.COV2.S at low or high dose, single or two shots; about 5 received placebo; per-sample allocation not given. Following the first vaccine or placebo injection, samples were taken on day 63. This clone appeared once. Its antigen is not identified.

Material: peripheral blood, obtained in a trial of Ad26.COV2.S vaccine versus placebo. The chain has TRBV3-1 (or the pseudogene TRBV3-2) and TRBJ1-6; 9 bases line up with TRBD1. This TCR derives from a person between 18 and 65 years old who received the Ad26.COV2.S COVID-19 vaccine or a placebo. The DNA for the CDR3 is TGTGCCAGCAGCCCAACCGGGACAGGGAGTTCACCCCTCCACTTT. It specifies CASSPTGTGSSPLHF.